These 13 T cell receptor beta chains were sequenced from one sample in a study of immune evolution from preneoplasia to lung adenocarcinoma. Produced via immunoSEQ multiplex PCR; TCRdb's table is partial and in-frame only. The sample yields fewer than 13,000 clones, about 85% seen once. Material for sequencing was FFPE minimally invasive lung adenocarcinoma tissue. The source is a donor at least 70 years old with lung adenocarcinoma.

The chain employs TRBV15 and TRBJ1-2; tentative D call: TRBD1 (5 bases). Between the trimmed V and J ends, which lost 3 bases and 4 bases, there was a span of 15 bases. Germline V gene lookup returns CDR1 LNHNV and CDR2 YYDKDF (reference sequence). The CDR3 spans 15 residues. CDR3 in DNA: TGTGCCACCAGCAGGCCAGGGTCAGAAGGCTATGGCTACACCTTC. This codes for CATSRPGSEGYGYTF.

This rearrangement joins TRBV18 to TRBJ2-5; 14 bases match TRBD2. The CDR3 is 17 residues long. Germline V CDR1 and CDR2: KGHSH, LQKENI. The ends lost 10 bases at V and 2 bases at J; junction bases unmatched: 12. The CDR3 coding sequence is TGTGCCATCCCCCGACTAGCGGGAGGGCCGGATCAAGAGACCCAGTACTTC. It encodes CAIPRLAGGPDQETQYF.

The rearrangement joins TRBV27 to TRBJ2-1, with D hard to call. Trimming took off 5 bases at V and 15 bases at J, with 14 bases between the two ends. The germline gives CDR1 MNHEY, CDR2 SMNVEV (reference sequence). CDR3 length: 11 residues. The CDR3 bases are TGTGCCAGCAGTGAAATTTGCCAGAGGTTCTTC. Protein product: CASSEICQRFF.

J is TRBJ2-7 and V is TRBV4-1; D is undetermined. The CDR3 totals 13 residues. The V end was cut by 0 bases, the J end by 5 bases, with 8 bases between. The V gene's germline CDR1 is MGHRA and CDR2 YSYEKL. The DNA of the CDR3 is TGCGCCAGCAGCCAAGATTATTACAACGAGCAGTACTTC. Its translation: CASSQDYYNEQYF.

This chain uses TRBV7-8 with TRBJ2-7, with D perhaps matching TRBD2 (5 bases). The germline CDR1 and CDR2 sequences are SGHVS and FQNEAQ. This CDR3 is 14 amino acids long. The germline V and J ends were trimmed by 3 bases and 0 bases, with 9 bases remaining between them. In DNA, the CDR3 is TGTGCCAGCAGCTTGCGACTAACCTCCTACGAGCAGTACTTC. As protein: CASSLRLTSYEQYF.

The gene calls are TRBV15 and TRBJ2-1; the D gene is possibly TRBD2 (5 bases). The germline gives CDR1 LNHNV, CDR2 YYDKDF (reference sequence). This CDR3 region has 18 residues. Between the trimmed V and J ends, which lost 3 bases and 7 bases, there was a span of 25 bases. The CDR3: CATSRGPGIPKGHNEQFF. CDR3 bases: TGTGCCACCAGCAGGGGTCCCGGGATCCCCAAAGGGCATAATGAGCAGTTCTTC.

The V and J genes are TRBV10-3 and TRBJ1-5; D gene unclear. The germline V gene encodes CDR1 ENHRY and CDR2 SYGVKD. CDR3 length: 15 amino acids. Trimming left V 3 bases short and J 2 bases short, with 11 bases between. The CDR3 region has the DNA TGTGCCATCAGTGACGGTGGATGGGGCAATCAGCCCCAGCATTTT. Translated: CAISDGGWGNQPQHF.

The chain uses TRBV7-3 and TRBJ2-5; 7 bases map to TRBD1. The V segment lost 4 bases and the J segment 5 bases; nucleotides outside the gene matches: 7. The CDR3 sequence is 14 residues long. The germline CDR1 and CDR2 sequences are SGHTA and FQGTGA. CDR3 sequence reads: CASSSTGLGETQYF. The CDR3 DNA is TGTGCCAGCAGCTCGACAGGGCTAGGGGAGACCCAGTACTTC.

The V gene is TRBV13, the J gene TRBJ2-7; D remains unclear. This CDR3 has 13 residues. Looked up from germline, CDR1 is PRHDT and CDR2 is FYEKMQ (reference sequence). V lost 0 bases to trimming and J lost 2 bases, with 5 bases between them. The CDR3 sequence is CASSLGGTYEQYF. The CDR3 nucleotides read TGTGCCAGCAGCTTAGGGGGGACCTACGAGCAGTACTTC. The full variable domain, rest sourced from reference TRBV13 and TRBJ2-7, is AAGVIQSPRHLIKEKRETATLKCYPIPRHDTVYWYQQGPGQDPQFLISFYEKMQSDKGSIPDRFSAQQFSDYHSELNMSSLELGDSALYFCASSLGGTYEQYFGPGTRLTVT.

V is TRBV5-1 and J is TRBJ2-3; a possible D gene is TRBD1 (6 bases). This CDR3 is built from 15 residues. Germline-derived CDR1 and CDR2 are SGHRS and YFSETQ. V gave up 0 bases and J gave up 1 base, with 9 bases separating them. The chain's CDR3 is CASSLEAGGTDTQYF. As DNA, the CDR3 is TGCGCCAGCAGCTTGGAGGCAGGGGGCACAGATACGCAGTATTTT.

This clone was found once. V and J are TRBV29-1 and TRBJ2-2; D gene ambiguous. Germline CDR1 and CDR2: SQVTM and ANQGSEA. The CDR3 has 15 residues. The V end lost 6 bases, the J end lost 0 bases, and 14 bases lay between the germline ends. CDR3 coding DNA: TGCAGCGTCGCTACCCTGGCAGCGAACACCGGGGAGCTGTTTTTT. The encoded protein is CSVATLAANTGELFF.

This clone has more than one count but fewer than ten. The chain links TRBV14 to TRBJ2-5; 10 nucleotides match TRBD1. The CDR3 spans 14 residues. CDR1 is SGHDN, CDR2 FVKESK, per germline. V shed 4 bases and J 5 bases; nucleotides not matched to a gene: 4. This CDR3 reads CASSRQGAFETQYF. CDR3 DNA sequence: TGTGCCAGCAGCCGACAGGGGGCTTTTGAGACCCAGTACTTC.

The sample holds a few counts of this clone. V gene TRBV27 combines with J gene TRBJ1-1, with D unclear. CDR3 length: 13 amino acids. The germline V gene has CDR1 MNHEY and CDR2 SMNVEV (reference sequence). The V end lost 4 bases, the J end lost 1 base, and 7 bases lay between the germline ends. Here the CDR3 DNA reads TGTGCCAGCAGTTCGACCCCGAACACTGAAGCTTTCTTT. It translates to CASSSTPNTEAFF.